Presented here are 2 T cell receptor beta chains from one specimen sequenced in a study of cytomegalovirus exposure and HLA in healthy donors. The PCR employed 60 Vbeta primers together with 13 Jbeta primers. Repertoires were generated with immunoSEQ multiplex PCR, while TCRdb's copy carries only in-frame clones and drops some. The sample includes about 200,000 clones, about 70% of them seen just once. The sequencing sample was made of PBMCs. These receptors were collected from a man aged 35-49 years in good health and CMV-seropositive.

V and J are TRBV2 and TRBJ1-4; weak D call: TRBD1 (6 bases). V lost 6 bases, J lost 8 bases, and 13 bases lay in between. Germline V gives CDR1 SNHLY, CDR2 FYNNEI. The CDR3 runs 13 residues. Here the CDR3 reads CASSAQGWEKLFF. In nucleotides, the CDR3 is TGTGCCAGCAGCGCCCAGGGGTGGGAAAAACTGTTTTTT.

The gene calls are TRBV4-1 and TRBJ1-2; TRBD1 agrees at 7 bases. V dropped 0 bases and J dropped 5; count of bases not matched to a gene: 9. This CDR3 is built from 16 residues. CDR1 is MGHRA, CDR2 YSYEKL, per germline. The CDR3 sequence is CASSQDRDSLPYGYTF. The CDR3 DNA reads as TGCGCCAGCAGCCAAGATAGGGACAGCCTTCCTTATGGCTACACCTTC.